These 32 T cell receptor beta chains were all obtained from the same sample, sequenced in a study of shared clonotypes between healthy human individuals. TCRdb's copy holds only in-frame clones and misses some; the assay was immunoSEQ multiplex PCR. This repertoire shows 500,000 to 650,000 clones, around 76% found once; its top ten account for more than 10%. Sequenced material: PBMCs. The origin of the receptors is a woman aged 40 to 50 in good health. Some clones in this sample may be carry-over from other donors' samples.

For the CDR3, the DNA is TGTGCCAGCTCGGGCGGACTTGGGGATCAGCCCCAGCATTTT. Amino acid sequence: CASSGGLGDQPQHF. The chain joins TRBV18 to TRBJ1-5; D uncertain. V was shortened by 6 bases and J by 5 bases, with 14 bases between the two germline ends. CDR1 KGHSH and CDR2 LQKENI come from the germline V gene. This CDR3 comprises 14 residues.

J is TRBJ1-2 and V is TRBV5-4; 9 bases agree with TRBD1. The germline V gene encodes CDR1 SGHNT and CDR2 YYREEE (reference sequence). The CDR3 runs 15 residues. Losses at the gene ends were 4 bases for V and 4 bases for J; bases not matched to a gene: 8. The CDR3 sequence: CASSLQGTGSYGYTF. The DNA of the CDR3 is TGTGCCAGCAGCCTTCAAGGGACAGGGAGCTATGGCTACACCTTC.

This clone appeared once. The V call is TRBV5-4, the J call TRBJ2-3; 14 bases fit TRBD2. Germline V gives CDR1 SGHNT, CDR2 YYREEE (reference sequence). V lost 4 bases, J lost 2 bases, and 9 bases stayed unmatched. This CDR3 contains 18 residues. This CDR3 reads CASSAPGGLAGVTDTQYF. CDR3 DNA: TGTGCCAGCAGCGCCCCCGGGGGACTAGCGGGAGTCACAGATACGCAGTATTTT.

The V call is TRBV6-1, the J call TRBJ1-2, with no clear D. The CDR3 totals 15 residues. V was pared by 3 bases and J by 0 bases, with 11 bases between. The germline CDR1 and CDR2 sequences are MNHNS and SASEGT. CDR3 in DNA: TGTGCCAGCAGTGATCGTACACATTCTAACTATGGCTACACCTTC. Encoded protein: CASSDRTHSNYGYTF.

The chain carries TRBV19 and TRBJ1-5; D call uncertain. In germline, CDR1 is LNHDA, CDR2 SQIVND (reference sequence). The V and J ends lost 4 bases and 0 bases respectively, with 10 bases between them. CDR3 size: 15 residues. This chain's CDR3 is CASSKDGYSNQPQHF. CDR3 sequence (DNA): TGTGCCAGTAGTAAGGATGGATATAGCAATCAGCCCCAGCATTTT.

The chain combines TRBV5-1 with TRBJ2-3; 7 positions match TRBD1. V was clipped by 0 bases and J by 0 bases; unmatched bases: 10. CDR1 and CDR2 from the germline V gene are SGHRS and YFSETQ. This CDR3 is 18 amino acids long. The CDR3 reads CASSLGGTARFSTDTQYF. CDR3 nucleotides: TGCGCCAGCAGCTTGGGAGGGACAGCGCGATTTAGCACAGATACGCAGTATTTT.

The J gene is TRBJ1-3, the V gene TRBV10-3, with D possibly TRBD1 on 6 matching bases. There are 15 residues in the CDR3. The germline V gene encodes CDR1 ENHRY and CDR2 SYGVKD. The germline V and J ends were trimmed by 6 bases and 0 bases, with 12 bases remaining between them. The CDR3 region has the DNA TGTGCCATCAGGACCTCAGGGGCCTCTGGAAACACCATATATTTT. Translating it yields CAIRTSGASGNTIYF.

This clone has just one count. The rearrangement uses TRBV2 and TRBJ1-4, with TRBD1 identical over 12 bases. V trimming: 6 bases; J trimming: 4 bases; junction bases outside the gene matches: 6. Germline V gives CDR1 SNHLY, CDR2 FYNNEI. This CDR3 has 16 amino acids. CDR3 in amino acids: CASRAGTGGSNEKLFF. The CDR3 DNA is TGTGCCAGCAGGGCCGGGACAGGGGGCAGTAATGAAAAACTGTTTTTT.

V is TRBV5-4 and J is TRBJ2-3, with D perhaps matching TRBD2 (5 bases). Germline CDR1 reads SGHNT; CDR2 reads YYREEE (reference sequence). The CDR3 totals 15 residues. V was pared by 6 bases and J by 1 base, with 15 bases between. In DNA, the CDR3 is TGTGCCAGCACCCGTGTTCGGGGAGGCACAGATACGCAGTATTTT. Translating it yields CASTRVRGGTDTQYF.

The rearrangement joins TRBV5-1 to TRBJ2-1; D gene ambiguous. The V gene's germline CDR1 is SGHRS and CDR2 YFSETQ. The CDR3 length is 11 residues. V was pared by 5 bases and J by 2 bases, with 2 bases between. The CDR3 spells CASRAYNEQFF. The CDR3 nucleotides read TGCGCCAGCAGGGCCTACAATGAGCAGTTCTTC.

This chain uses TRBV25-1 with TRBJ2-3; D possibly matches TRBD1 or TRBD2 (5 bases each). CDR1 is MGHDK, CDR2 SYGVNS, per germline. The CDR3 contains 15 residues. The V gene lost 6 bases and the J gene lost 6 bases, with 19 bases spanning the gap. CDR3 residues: CASSSPGPGPDTQYF. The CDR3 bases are TGTGCCAGCAGCTCCCCGGGACCGGGACCCGATACGCAGTATTTT.

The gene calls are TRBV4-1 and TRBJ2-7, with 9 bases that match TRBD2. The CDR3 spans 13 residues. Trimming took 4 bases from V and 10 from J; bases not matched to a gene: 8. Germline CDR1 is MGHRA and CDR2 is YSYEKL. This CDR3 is CASSLGLASDQYF. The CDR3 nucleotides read TGCGCCAGCAGCCTCGGACTAGCGAGTGATCAGTACTTC.

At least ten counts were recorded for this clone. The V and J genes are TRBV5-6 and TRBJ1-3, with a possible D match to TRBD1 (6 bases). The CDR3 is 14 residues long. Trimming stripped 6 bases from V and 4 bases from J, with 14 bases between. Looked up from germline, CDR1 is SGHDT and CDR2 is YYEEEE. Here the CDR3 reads CASKGAGAGNTIYF. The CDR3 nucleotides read TGTGCCAGCAAAGGAGCAGGGGCCGGAAACACCATATATTTT.

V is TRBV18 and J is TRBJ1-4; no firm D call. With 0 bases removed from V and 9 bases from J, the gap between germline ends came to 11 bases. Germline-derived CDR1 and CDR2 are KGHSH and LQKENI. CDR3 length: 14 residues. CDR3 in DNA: TGTGCCAGCTCACCACCCCAGGAGCTAAAAAAACTGTTTTTT. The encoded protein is CASSPPQELKKLFF.

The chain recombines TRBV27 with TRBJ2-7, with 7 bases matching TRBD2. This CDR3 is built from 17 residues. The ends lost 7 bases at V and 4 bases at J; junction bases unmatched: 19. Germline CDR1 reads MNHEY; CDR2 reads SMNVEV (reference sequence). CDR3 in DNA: TGTGCCAGCACTTCTCACCTCCCCACCGGGACTACTTACGAGCAGTACTTC. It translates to CASTSHLPTGTTYEQYF.

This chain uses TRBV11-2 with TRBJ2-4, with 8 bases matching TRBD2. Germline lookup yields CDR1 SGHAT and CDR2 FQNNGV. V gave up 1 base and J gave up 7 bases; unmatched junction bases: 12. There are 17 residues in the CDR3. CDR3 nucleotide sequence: TGTGCCAGCAGCTTAGCCTATCTACTAGCGGAGAACAACATTCAGTACTTC. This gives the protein CASSLAYLLAENNIQYF.

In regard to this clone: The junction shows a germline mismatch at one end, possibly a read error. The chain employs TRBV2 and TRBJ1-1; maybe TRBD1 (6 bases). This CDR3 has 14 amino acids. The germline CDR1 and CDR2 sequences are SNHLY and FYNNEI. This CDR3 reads CASREGDKRTEAFF. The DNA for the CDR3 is TGTGCCAGCAGGGAAGGGGACAAGAGGACTGAAGCTTTCTTT.

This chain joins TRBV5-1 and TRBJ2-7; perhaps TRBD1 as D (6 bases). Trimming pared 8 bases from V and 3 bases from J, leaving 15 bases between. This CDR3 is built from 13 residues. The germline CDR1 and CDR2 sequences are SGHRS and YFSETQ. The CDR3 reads CASYRVEYYEQYF. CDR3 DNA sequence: TGCGCCAGTTACAGGGTGGAATACTACGAGCAGTACTTC.

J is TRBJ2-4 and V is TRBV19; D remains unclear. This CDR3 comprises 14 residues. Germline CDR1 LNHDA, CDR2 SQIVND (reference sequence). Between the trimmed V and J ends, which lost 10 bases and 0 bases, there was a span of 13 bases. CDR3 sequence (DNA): TGTGCCACTCAAGATTTACTAGCCAAAAACATTCAGTACTTC. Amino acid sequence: CATQDLLAKNIQYF.

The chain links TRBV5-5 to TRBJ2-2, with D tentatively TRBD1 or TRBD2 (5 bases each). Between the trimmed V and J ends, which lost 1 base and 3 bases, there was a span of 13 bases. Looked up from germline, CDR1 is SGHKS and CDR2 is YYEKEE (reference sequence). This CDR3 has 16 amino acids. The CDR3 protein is CASSLRDQAYTGELFF. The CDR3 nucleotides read TGTGCCAGCAGCTTGCGGGACCAAGCTTACACCGGGGAGCTGTTTTTT.

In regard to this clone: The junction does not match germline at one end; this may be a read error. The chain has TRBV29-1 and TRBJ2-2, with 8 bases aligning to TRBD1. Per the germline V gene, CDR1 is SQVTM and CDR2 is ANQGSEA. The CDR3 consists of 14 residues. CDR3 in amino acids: CSVEGQGITGELFF. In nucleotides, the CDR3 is TGCAGCGTAGAAGGACAGGGTATCACCGGGGAGCTGTTTTTT.

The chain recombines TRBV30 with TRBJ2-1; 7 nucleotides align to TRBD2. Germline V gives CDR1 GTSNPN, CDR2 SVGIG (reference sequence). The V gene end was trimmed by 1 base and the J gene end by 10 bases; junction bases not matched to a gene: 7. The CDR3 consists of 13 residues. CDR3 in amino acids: CAWSGTSVGEQFF. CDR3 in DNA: TGTGCCTGGAGTGGGACTAGTGTGGGGGAGCAGTTCTTC.

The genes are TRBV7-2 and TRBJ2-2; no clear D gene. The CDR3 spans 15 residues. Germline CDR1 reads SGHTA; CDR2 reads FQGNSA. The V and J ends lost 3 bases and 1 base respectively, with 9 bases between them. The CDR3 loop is CASSFPVGNTGELFF. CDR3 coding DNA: TGTGCCAGCAGCTTTCCTGTAGGGAACACCGGGGAGCTGTTTTTT.

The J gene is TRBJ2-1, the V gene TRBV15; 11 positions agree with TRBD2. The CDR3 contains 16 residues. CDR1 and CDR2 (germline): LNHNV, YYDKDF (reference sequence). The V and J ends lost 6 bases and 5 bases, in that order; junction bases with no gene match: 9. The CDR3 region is CATSNSGRALHNEQFF. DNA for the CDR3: TGTGCCACCAGTAATAGCGGGAGGGCCCTCCACAATGAGCAGTTCTTC.

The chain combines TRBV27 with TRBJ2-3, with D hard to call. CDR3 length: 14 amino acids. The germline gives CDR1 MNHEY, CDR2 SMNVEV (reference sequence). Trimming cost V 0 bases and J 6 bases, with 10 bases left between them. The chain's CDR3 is CASSLSTLGDTQYF. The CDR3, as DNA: TGTGCCAGCAGTTTATCGACCCTTGGGGATACGCAGTATTTT.

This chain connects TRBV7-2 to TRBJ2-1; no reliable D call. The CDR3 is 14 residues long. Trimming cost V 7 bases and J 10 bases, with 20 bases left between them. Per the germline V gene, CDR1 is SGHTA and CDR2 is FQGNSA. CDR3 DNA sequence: TGTGCCAGCACCGTCGTTATTCCCGCGCACGAGCAGTTCTTC. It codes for CASTVVIPAHEQFF. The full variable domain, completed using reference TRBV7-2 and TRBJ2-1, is GAGVSQSPSNKVTEKGKDVELRCDPISGHTALYWYRQSLGQGLEFLIYFQGNSAPDKSGLPSDRFSAERTGGSVSTLTIQRTQQEDSAVYLCASTVVIPAHEQFFGPGTRLTVL.

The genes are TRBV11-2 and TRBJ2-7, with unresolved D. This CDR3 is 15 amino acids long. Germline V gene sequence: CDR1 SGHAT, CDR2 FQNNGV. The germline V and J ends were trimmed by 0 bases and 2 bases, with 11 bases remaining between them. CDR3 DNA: TGTGCCAGCAGCTTAGATACGGGCCTACCCTACGAGCAGTACTTC. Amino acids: CASSLDTGLPYEQYF. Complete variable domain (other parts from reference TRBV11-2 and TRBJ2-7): EAGVAQSPRYKIIEKRQSVAFWCNPISGHATLYWYQQILGQGPKLLIQFQNNGVVDDSQLPKDRFSAERLKGVDSTLKIQPAKLEDSAVYLCASSLDTGLPYEQYFGPGTRLTVT.

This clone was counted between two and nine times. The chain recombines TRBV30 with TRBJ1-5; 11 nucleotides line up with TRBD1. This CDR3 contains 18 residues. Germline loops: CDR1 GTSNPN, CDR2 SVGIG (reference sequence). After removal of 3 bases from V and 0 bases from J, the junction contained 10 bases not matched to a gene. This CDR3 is CAWSAGTGGSHSNQPQHF. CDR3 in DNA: TGTGCCTGGAGCGCCGGGACAGGGGGTTCACATAGCAATCAGCCCCAGCATTTT.

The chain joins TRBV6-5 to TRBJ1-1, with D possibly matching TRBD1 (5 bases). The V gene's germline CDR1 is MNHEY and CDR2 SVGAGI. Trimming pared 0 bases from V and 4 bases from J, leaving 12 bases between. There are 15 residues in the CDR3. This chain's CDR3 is CASSYSLGLITEAFF. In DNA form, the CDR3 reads TGTGCCAGCAGTTACTCGCTGGGGCTTATCACTGAAGCTTTCTTT.

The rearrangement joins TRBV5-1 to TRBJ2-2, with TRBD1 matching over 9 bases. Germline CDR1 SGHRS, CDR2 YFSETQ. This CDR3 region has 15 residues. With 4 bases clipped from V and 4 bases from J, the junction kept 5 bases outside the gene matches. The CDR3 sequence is CASSPRQGVTGELFF. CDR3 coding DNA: TGCGCCAGCAGCCCTAGACAGGGGGTCACCGGGGAGCTGTTTTTT.

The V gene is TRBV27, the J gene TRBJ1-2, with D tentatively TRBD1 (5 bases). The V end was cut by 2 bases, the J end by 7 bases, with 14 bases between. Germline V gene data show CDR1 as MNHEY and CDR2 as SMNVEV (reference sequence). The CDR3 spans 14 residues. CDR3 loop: CASSLRGPSSGYTF. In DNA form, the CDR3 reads TGTGCCAGCAGTTTACGGGGACCCTCGTCTGGCTACACCTTC.

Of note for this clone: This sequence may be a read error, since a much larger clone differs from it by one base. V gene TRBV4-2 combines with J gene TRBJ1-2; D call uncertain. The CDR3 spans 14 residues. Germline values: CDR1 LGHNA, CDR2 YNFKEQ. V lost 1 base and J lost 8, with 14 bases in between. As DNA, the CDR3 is TGTGCCAGCAGCCAAGTATCTGCTTCCCACGGCTACACCTTC. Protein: CASSQVSASHGYTF.